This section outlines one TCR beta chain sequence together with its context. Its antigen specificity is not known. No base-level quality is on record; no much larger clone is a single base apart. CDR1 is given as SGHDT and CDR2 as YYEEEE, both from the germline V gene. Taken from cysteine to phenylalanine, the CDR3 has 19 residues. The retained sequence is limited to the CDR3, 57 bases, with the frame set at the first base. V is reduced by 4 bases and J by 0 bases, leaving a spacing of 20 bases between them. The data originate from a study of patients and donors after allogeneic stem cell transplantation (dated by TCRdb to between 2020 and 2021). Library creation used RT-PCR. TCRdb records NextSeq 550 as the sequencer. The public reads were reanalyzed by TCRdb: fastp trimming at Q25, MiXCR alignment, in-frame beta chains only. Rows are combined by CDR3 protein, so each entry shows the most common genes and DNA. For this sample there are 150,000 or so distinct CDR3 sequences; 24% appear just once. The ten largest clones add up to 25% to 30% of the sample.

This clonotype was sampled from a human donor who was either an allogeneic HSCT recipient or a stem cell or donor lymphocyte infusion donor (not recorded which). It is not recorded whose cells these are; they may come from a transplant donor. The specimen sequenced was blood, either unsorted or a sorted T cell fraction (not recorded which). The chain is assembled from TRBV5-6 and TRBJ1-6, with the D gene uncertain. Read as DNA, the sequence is TGTGCCAGCAGCCGCAGACGTTCTTTAAGGAGCTCCTATAATTCACCCCTCCACTTT. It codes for CASSRRRSLRSSYNSPLHF. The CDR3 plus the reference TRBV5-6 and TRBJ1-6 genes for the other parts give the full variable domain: DAGVTQSPTHLIKTRGQQVTLRCSPKSGHDTVSWYQQALGQGPQFIFQYYEEEERQRGNFPDRFSGHQFPNYSSELNVNALLLGDSALYLCASSRRRSLRSSYNSPLHFGNGTRLTVT.